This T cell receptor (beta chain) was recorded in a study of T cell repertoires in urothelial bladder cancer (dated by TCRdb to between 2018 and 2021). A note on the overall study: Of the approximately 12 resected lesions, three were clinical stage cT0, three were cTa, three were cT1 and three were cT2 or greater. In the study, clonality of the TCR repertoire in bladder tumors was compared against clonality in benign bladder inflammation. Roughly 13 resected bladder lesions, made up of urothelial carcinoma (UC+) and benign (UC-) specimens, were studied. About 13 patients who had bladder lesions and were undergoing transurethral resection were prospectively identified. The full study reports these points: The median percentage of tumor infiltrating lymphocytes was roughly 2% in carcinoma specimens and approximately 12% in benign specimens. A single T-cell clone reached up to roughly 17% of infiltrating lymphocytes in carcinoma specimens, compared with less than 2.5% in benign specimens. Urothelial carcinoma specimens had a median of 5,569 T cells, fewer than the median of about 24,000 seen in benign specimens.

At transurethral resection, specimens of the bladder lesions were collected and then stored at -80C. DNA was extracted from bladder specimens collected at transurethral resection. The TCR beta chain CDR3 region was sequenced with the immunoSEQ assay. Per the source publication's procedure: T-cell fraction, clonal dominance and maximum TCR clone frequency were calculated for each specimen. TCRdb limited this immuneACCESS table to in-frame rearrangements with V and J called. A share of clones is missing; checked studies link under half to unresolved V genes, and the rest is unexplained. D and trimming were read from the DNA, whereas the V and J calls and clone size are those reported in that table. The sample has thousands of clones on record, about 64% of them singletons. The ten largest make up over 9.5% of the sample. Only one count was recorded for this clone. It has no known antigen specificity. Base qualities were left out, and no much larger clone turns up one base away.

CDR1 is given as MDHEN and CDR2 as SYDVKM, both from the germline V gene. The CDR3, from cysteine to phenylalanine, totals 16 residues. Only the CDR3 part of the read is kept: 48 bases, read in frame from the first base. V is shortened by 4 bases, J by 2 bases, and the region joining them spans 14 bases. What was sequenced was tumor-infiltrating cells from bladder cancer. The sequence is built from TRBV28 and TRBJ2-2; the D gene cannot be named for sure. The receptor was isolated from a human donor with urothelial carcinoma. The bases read TGTGCCAGCAGTTCCTCCGGGCCTTTTAACACCGGGGAGCTGTTTTTT. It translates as CASSSSGPFNTGELFF.